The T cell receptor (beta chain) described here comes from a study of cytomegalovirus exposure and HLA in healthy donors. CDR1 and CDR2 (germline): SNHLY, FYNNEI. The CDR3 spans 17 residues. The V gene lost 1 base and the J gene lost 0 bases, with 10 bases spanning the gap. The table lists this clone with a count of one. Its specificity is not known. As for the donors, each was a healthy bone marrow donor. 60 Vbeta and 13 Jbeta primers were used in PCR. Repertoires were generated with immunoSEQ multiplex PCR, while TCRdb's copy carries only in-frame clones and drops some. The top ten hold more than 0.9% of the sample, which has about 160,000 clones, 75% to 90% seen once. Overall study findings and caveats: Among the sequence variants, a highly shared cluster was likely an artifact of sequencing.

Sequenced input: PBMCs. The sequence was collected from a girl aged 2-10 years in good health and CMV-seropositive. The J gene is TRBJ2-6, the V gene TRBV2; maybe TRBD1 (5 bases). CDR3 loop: CASSEVPGISGANVLTF. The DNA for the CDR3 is TGTGCCAGCAGTGAAGTCCCAGGGATCTCTGGGGCCAACGTCCTGACTTTC.